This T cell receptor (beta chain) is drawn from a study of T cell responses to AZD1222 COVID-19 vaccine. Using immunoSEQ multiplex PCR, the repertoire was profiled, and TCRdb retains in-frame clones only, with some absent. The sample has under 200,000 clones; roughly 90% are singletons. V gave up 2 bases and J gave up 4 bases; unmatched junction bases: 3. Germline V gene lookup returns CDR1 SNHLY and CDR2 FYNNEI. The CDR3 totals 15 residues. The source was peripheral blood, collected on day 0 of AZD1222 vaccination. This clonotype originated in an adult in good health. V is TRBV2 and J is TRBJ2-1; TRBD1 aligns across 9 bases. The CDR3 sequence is CASSEFGQGYNEQFF. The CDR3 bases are TGTGCCAGCAGTGAATTTGGACAGGGGTACAATGAGCAGTTCTTC.